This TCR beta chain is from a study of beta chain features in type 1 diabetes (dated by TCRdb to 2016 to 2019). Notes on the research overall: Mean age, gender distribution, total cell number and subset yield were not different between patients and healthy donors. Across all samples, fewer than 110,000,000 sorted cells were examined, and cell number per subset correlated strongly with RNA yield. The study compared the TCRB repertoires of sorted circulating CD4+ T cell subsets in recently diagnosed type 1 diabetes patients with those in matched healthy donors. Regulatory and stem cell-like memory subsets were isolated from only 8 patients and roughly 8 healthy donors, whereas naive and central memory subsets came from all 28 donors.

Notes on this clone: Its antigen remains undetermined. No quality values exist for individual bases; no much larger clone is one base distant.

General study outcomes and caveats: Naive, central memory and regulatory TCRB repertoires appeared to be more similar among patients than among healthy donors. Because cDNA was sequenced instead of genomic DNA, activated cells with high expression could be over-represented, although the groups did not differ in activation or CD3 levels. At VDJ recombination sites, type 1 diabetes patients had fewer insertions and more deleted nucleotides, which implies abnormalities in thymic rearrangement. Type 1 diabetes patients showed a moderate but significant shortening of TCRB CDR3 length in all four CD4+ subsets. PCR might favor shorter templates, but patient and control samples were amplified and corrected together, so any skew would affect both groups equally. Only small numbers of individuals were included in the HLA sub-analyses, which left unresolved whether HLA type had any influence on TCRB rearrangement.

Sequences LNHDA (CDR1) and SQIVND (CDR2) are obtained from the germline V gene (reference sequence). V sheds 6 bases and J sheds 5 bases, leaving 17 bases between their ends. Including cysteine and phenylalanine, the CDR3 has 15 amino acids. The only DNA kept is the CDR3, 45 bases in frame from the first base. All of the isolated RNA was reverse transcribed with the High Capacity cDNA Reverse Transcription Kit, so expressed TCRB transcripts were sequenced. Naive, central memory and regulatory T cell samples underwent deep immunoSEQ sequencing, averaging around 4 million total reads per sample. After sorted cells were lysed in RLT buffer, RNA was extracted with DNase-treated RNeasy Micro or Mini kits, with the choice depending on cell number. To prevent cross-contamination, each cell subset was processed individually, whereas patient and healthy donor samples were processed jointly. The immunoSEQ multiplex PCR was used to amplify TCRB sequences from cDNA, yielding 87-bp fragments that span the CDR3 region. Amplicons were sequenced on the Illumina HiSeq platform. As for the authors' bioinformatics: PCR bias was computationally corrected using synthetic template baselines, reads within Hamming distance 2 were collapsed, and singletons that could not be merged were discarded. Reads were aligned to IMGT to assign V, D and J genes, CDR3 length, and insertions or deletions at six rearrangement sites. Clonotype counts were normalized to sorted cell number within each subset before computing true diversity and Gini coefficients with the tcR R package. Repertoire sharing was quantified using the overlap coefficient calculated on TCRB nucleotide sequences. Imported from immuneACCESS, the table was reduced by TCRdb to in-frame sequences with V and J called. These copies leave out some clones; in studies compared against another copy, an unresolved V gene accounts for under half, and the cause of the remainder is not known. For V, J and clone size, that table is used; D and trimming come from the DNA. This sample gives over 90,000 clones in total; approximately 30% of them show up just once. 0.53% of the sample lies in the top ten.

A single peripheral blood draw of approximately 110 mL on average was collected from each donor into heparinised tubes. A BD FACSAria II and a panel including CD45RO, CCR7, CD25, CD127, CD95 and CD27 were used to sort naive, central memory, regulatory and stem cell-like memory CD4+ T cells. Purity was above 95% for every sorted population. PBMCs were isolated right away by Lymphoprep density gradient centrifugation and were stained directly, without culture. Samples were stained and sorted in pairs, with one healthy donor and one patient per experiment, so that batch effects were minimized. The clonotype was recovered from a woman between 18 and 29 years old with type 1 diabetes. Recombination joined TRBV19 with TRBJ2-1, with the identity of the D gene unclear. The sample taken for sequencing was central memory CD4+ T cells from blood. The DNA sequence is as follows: TGTGCCAGTAGCCGAGGCCCGTCAACGAACAATGAGCAGTTCTTC. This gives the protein CASSRGPSTNNEQFF.